Listed here are 25 T cell receptor beta chains from one sample, sequenced in a study of vaccination effects on CD4 cells after COVID-19. Following a 10-day culture, CD4+ T cells were purified. Infection with SARS-CoV-2 occurred in the person between March and December 2020, and PCR confirmed it. Participants were vaccinated with two doses of either the BNT162b2 or mRNA-1273 vaccine. No antigen has been assigned to these receptors. Libraries were prepared by immunoSEQ multiplex PCR; TCRdb keeps only in-frame clonotypes and omits some of them. The sample lists around 50,000 clones, 65% to 75% occurring once. This specimen was CD4+ T cells from PBMCs cultured without peptide, taken after COVID-19 vaccination. Source of these receptors: a human donor who had a prior SARS-CoV-2 infection.

This clone was detected only a few times. The CDR3 coding sequence is TGCGCCAGCAGCCAGGTACTCAGCTCCTATAATTCACCCCTCCACTTT. This codes for CASSQVLSSYNSPLHF. The V and J genes are TRBV4-1 and TRBJ1-6; D remains ambiguous. The CDR3 runs to 16 residues. Trimming pared 3 bases from V and 0 bases from J, leaving 9 bases between. Germline CDR1 and CDR2: MGHRA and YSYEKL.

As for this clone: The germline gene is not matched at one end of the junction; a read error may be the cause. The chain carries TRBV4-3 and TRBJ1-3, with D unresolved. The CDR3 extends over 14 amino acids. Germline-derived CDR1 and CDR2 are LGHNA and YSLEER. CDR3 loop: CASSQDGPGAAITF. The CDR3 nucleotides read TGCGCCAGCAGCCAAGATGGTCCTGGCGCGGCTATCACCTTT.

This CDR3 is CASSLVATSRGEQYF. DNA for the CDR3: TGTGCCAGCAGCTTAGTAGCGACATCGAGGGGCGAGCAGTACTTC. V and J are TRBV7-8 and TRBJ2-7, with D perhaps TRBD1 or TRBD2 (5 bases each). Deletions cut 1 base from V and 6 bases from J, with 16 bases between. This CDR3 is 15 amino acids long. The germline V gene has CDR1 SGHVS and CDR2 FQNEAQ.

This clone was counted a few times. V usage is TRBV5-6 and J usage is TRBJ1-5; 9 nucleotides agree with TRBD1. The CDR3 is made up of 16 amino acids. The trim removed 0 bases at V and 8 bases at J, leaving 9 bases unmatched. Germline V gene sequence: CDR1 SGHDT, CDR2 YYEEEE. The CDR3 loop is CASSLGWTGDVEPQHF. The CDR3, as DNA: TGTGCCAGCAGCTTGGGGTGGACAGGGGACGTTGAGCCCCAGCATTTT.

V gene TRBV2 combines with J gene TRBJ2-1; 9 bases align to TRBD2. The germline CDR1 and CDR2 sequences are SNHLY and FYNNEI. The CDR3 extends over 16 amino acids. V dropped 7 bases and J dropped 8; count of bases not matched to a gene: 15. The CDR3 loop is CASIGLLAGLVHEQFF. Written as DNA, the CDR3 is TGTGCCAGCATTGGTTTGCTAGCGGGATTGGTGCATGAGCAGTTCTTC.

As DNA, the CDR3 is TGTGCCAGCAGCTTAGACAGGGCGGCTGAAGCTTTCTTT. This translates into CASSLDRAAEAFF. The gene calls are TRBV11-2 and TRBJ1-1; D is perhaps TRBD1 (5 bases). The germline V gene encodes CDR1 SGHAT and CDR2 FQNNGV. Trimming pared 0 bases from V and 6 bases from J, leaving 8 bases between. The CDR3 loop spans 13 amino acids.

The J gene is TRBJ2-7, the V gene TRBV19; 9 bases line up with TRBD2. CDR3 length: 16 residues. V dropped 5 bases and J dropped 1; count of bases not matched to a gene: 9. Looked up from germline, CDR1 is LNHDA and CDR2 is SQIVND (reference sequence). CDR3 DNA: TGTGCCAGTAGTCCCCGCGGGAGGGCCGGATCCTACGAGCAGTACTTC. This translates into CASSPRGRAGSYEQYF.

The chain has TRBV2 and TRBJ2-7, with D unclear. This CDR3 region has 12 residues. CDR1 and CDR2 from the germline V gene are SNHLY and FYNNEI. Trimming left V 8 bases short and J 5 bases short, with 13 bases between. The CDR3, as DNA: TGTGCCAGCTGTGGGGATTTGGACGAGCAGTACTTC. Translated, it gives CASCGDLDEQYF.

The gene calls are TRBV5-1 and TRBJ2-2; D is uncertain. Trimming took off 0 bases at V and 0 bases at J, with 6 bases between the two ends. Per germline, CDR1 SGHRS and CDR2 YFSETQ. CDR3 length: 15 residues. The CDR3 loop reads CASSLGTANTGELFF. The DNA for the CDR3 is TGCGCCAGCAGCTTGGGGACCGCGAACACCGGGGAGCTGTTTTTT.

This clone was seen more than once but under ten times. The V and J genes are TRBV9 and TRBJ1-6, with a weak D call TRBD1 (5 bases). This CDR3 comprises 16 residues. V lost 5 bases, J lost 3 bases, and 15 bases lay in between. Germline V CDR1 and CDR2: SGDLS, YYNGEE. DNA for the CDR3: TGTGCCAGCAGTGGTAGTGGGGCTGGCTATAATTCACCCCTCCACTTT. This sequence encodes CASSGSGAGYNSPLHF.

Only a few counts were recorded for this clone. V usage is TRBV2 and J usage is TRBJ2-7, with D possibly TRBD1 on 5 matching bases. The CDR3 consists of 13 residues. Trimming removed 7 bases from V and 4 bases from J, with 14 bases in between. The germline CDR1 and CDR2 sequences are SNHLY and FYNNEI. This CDR3 is CASTLDSWYEQYF. CDR3 DNA sequence: TGTGCCAGCACCCTAGACAGCTGGTACGAGCAGTACTTC.

This clone was recorded once. The V gene is TRBV21-1, the J gene TRBJ2-3; the table's D call, TRBD2, has no DNA check behind it. TRBV21-1 is designated a pseudogene. This CDR3 contains 19 residues. The CDR3 protein is CASSKGGLASGGVGDTQYF. Written as DNA, the CDR3 is TGTGCCAGCAGCAAAGGCGGATTGGCTAGCGGGGGTGTGGGAGATACGCAGTATTTT.

The gene calls are TRBV9 and TRBJ2-1, with D maybe TRBD2 (5 bases). The CDR3 runs to 15 residues. With 1 base removed from V and 9 bases from J, the gap between germline ends came to 17 bases. From germline, CDR1 is SGDLS and CDR2 YYNGEE. CDR3 sequence (DNA): TGTGCCAGCAGCGTAAGAGGGAGCTTGGTCGGTGAGCAGTTCTTC. It translates to CASSVRGSLVGEQFF.

The chain combines TRBV7-3 with TRBJ2-3; D unclear. With 0 bases removed from V and 4 bases from J, the gap between germline ends came to 14 bases. Per the germline V gene, CDR1 is SGHTA and CDR2 is FQGTGA. The CDR3 totals 16 residues. The CDR3 loop is CASSLTSAGVADTQYF. In DNA form, the CDR3 reads TGTGCCAGCAGCTTAACGTCTGCAGGCGTCGCAGATACGCAGTATTTT. Together with reference TRBV7-3 and TRBJ2-3, the CDR3 gives the full variable domain: GAGVSQTPSNKVTEKGKYVELRCDPISGHTALYWYRQSLGQGPEFLIYFQGTGAADDSGLPNDRFFAVRPEGSVSTLKIQRTERGDSAVYLCASSLTSAGVADTQYFGPGTRLTVL.

This chain links TRBV29-1 with TRBJ1-2, with 7 nucleotides matching TRBD1. CDR1 and CDR2 from the germline V gene are SQVTM and ANQGSEA. The CDR3 length is 11 residues. The V gene end was trimmed by 5 bases and the J gene end by 5 bases; junction bases not matched to a gene: 2. The CDR3 region has the DNA TGCAGCGTTAACAGGGGTTATGGCTACACCTTC. Translating it yields CSVNRGYGYTF.

The J gene is TRBJ1-3, the V gene TRBV12-3 or TRBV12-4; D ambiguous. The CDR3 is made up of 12 amino acids. Trimming stripped 3 bases from V and 7 bases from J, with 7 bases between. The CDR3 nucleotides are TGTGCCAGCAGTTTTCTGGTGAACACCATATATTTT. Protein: CASSFLVNTIYF.

V and J are TRBV18 and TRBJ2-5; D gene ambiguous. The CDR3 covers 14 residues. CDR1 is KGHSH and CDR2 is LQKENI in the germline V gene. Trimming cost V 3 bases and J 2 bases, with 10 bases left between them. The CDR3 region is CASSPTTTQETQYF. CDR3 nucleotides: TGTGCCAGCTCACCTACAACCACACAAGAGACCCAGTACTTC.

The chain is built from TRBV29-1 and TRBJ2-1, with D maybe TRBD2 (5 bases). The CDR3 sequence is 16 residues long. V shed 4 bases and J shed 0 bases, with 16 bases lying between them. The germline V gene encodes CDR1 SQVTM and CDR2 ANQGSEA. The CDR3 nucleotides read TGCAGCGTTGTAACTTTCGCGGGCCTCTCCTACAATGAGCAGTTCTTC. As protein: CSVVTFAGLSYNEQFF.

The gene calls are TRBV4-3 and TRBJ1-4; tentatively, D is TRBD1 (5 bases). CDR1 LGHNA and CDR2 YSLEER come from the germline V gene. The CDR3 has 18 residues. V was shortened by 1 base and J by 7 bases, with 22 bases between the two germline ends. The CDR3 DNA is TGCGCCAGCAGCCAAGTTTTTATCCTGCGGGGGGAGGGTGAAAAACTGTTTTTT. Its protein is CASSQVFILRGEGEKLFF.

This clone appeared a few times. The genes are TRBV12-3 or TRBV12-4 and TRBJ2-7, with D unresolved. The germline V and J ends were trimmed by 5 bases and 6 bases, with 8 bases remaining between them. The CDR3 is 11 residues long. The CDR3: CASSRMSEQYF. CDR3 in DNA: TGTGCCAGCAGTCGGATGAGCGAGCAGTACTTC.

The rearrangement uses TRBV10-3 and TRBJ1-1, with D possibly being TRBD1 (6 bases). Looked up from germline, CDR1 is ENHRY and CDR2 is SYGVKD. The CDR3 is made up of 13 amino acids. Trimming cost V 6 bases and J 0 bases, with 8 bases left between them. The CDR3 DNA follows: TGTGCCATCAGACAGGGCATGAACACTGAAGCTTTCTTT. This encodes CAIRQGMNTEAFF.

The chain employs TRBV7-9 and TRBJ1-3; perhaps TRBD1 as D (5 bases). This CDR3 comprises 17 residues. Germline CDR1 is SEHNR and CDR2 is FQNEAQ (reference sequence). Trimming took 6 bases from V and 1 from J, leaving 19 bases between them. The CDR3 reads CASRFSTGRESGNTIYF. CDR3 in DNA: TGTGCCAGCAGATTTTCCACCGGCAGGGAGTCTGGAAACACCATATATTTT. Filled out from reference TRBV7-9 and TRBJ1-3, the complete variable domain reads DTGVSQNPRHKITKRGQNVTFRCDPISEHNRLYWYRQTLGQGPEFLTYFQNEAQLEKSRLLSDRFSAERPKGSFSTLEIQRTEQGDSAMYLCASRFSTGRESGNTIYFGEGSWLTVV.

V and J are TRBV6-5 and TRBJ2-1; the D is unclear. V lost 7 bases to trimming and J lost 11 bases, with 18 bases between them. Germline-derived CDR1 and CDR2 are MNHEY and SVGAGI. The length of the CDR3 is 13 residues. The CDR3 here is CASMVGWQNQQFF. Written as DNA, the CDR3 is TGTGCCAGCATGGTAGGGTGGCAAAACCAGCAGTTCTTC.

This clone was recorded once. This chain uses TRBV5-1 with TRBJ2-1; 8 nucleotides line up with TRBD1. The length of the CDR3 is 15 residues. The V and J ends lost 4 bases and 7 bases, in that order; junction bases with no gene match: 10. Per germline, CDR1 SGHRS and CDR2 YFSETQ. CDR3 bases: TGCGCCAGCAGCCCGACAGGGGTGACGGGGAATGAGCAGTTCTTC. Protein: CASSPTGVTGNEQFF.

The chain is built from TRBV6-5 and TRBJ2-7; 7 positions agree with TRBD2. Germline CDR1 MNHEY, CDR2 SVGAGI. This CDR3 is 14 amino acids long. With 4 bases clipped from V and 5 bases from J, the junction kept 8 bases outside the gene matches. The CDR3 loop is CASSSPGGTHEQYF. The CDR3 coding sequence is TGTGCCAGCAGTTCCCCCGGGGGGACCCACGAGCAGTACTTC.